This T cell receptor (beta chain) was recovered during a study of blood T cells in healthy people across ages. Alongside a J-beta primer mix, a sample-barcoded 5' primer served in a second PCR lasting about 7 to 12 cycles. Each cDNA molecule was tagged by a template-switch adaptor with 12 random nucleotides. TCRdb independently ran MiXCR on the 5' RACE reads; one entry per CDR3 protein. The top ten clones hold roughly 19% of a sample with approximately 820,000 distinct CDR3 sequences, around two fifths of them seen once. The germline V gene has CDR1 SGHTA and CDR2 FQGNSA. The J segment lost 4 bases and the V segment lost 4 bases, leaving 11 bases of the junction unmatched. This CDR3 has 16 amino acids. Study outcomes and limitations: Underestimates were what the diversity estimates from one million T cells were considered to be.

In regard to this clonotype: Its antigen is not known.

Sample: blood. The clonotype comes from a man in his 60s in good health. This chain joins TRBV7-2 and TRBJ2-3; 7 bases map to TRBD1. CDR3 coding DNA: TGTGCCAGCAGCTCCCAGCCGGGACAGAACGCAGATACGCAGTATTTT. Its translation is CASSSQPGQNADTQYF. Full variable domain (missing parts from reference TRBV7-2 and TRBJ2-3): GAGVSQSPSNKVTEKGKDVELRCDPISGHTALYWYRQSLGQGLEFLIYFQGNSAPDKSGLPSDRFSAERTGGSVSTLTIQRTQQEDSAVYLCASSSQPGQNADTQYFGPGTRLTVL.